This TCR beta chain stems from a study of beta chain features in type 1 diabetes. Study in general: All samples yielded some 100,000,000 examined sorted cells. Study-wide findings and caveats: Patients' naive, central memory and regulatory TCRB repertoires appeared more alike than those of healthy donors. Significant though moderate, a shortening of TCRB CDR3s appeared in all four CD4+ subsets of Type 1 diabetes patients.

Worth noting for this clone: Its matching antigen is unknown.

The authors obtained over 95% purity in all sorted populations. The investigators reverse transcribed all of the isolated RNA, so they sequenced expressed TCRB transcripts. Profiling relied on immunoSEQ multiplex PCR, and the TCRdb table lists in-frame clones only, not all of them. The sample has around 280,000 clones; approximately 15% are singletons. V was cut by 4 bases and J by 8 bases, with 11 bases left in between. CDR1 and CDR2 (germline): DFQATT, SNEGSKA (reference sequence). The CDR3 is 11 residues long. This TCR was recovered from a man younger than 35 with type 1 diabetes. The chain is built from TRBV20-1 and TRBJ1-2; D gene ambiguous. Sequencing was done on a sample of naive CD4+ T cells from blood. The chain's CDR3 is CSANSHEGYTF. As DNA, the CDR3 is TGCAGTGCTAATTCCCATGAGGGCTACACCTTC.